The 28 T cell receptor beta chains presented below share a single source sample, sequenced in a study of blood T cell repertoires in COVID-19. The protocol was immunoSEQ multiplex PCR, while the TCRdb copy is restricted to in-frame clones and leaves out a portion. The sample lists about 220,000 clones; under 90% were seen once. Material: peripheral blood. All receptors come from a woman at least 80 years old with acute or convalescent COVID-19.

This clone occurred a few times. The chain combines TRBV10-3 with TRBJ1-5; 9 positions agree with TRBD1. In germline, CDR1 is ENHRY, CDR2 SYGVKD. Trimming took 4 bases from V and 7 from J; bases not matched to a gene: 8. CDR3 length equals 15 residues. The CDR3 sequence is CAISAQGAADQPQHF. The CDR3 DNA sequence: TGTGCCATCAGTGCACAGGGGGCCGCGGACCAGCCCCAGCATTTT.

The CDR3 spells CASSAIYGYTF. The CDR3 DNA reads TGTGCCAGCAGTGCTATATATGGCTACACCTTC. The chain joins TRBV25-1 to TRBJ1-2; D is uncertain. CDR1 is MGHDK and CDR2 is SYGVNS in the germline V gene. V lost 4 bases and J lost 5, with 5 bases in between. CDR3 length: 11 residues.

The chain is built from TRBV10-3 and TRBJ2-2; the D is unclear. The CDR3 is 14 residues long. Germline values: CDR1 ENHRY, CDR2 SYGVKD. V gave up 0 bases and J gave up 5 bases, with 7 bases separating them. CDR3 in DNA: TGTGCCATCAGTGAGTCCAGTCAAACCGGGGAGCTGTTTTTT. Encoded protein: CAISESSQTGELFF.

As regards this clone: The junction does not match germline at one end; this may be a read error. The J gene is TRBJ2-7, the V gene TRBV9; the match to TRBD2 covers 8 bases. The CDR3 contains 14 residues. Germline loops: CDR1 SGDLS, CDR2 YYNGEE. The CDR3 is CASSVGTSSHEQYF. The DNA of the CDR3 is TGTGCCAGCAGCGTAGGGACTAGCTCCCACGAGCAGTACTTC.

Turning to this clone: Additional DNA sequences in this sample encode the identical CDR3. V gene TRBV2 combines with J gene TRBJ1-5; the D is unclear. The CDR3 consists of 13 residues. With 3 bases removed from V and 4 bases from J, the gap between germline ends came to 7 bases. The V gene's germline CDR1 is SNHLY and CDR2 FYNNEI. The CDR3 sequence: CASSETVNQPQHF. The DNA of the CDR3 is TGTGCCAGCAGTGAGACTGTAAATCAGCCCCAGCATTTT. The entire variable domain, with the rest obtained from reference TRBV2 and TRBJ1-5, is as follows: EPEVTQTPSHQVTQMGQEVILRCVPISNHLYFYWYRQILGQKVEFLVSFYNNEISEKSEIFDDQFSVERPDGSNFTLKIRSTKLEDSAMYFCASSETVNQPQHFGDGTRLSIL.

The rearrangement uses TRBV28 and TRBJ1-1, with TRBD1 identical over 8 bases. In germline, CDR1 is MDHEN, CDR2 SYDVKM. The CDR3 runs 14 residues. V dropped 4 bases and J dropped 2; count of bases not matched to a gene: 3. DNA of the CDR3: TGTGCCAGCAGTTGGGGACAGGCAAACACTGAAGCTTTCTTT. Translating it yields CASSWGQANTEAFF.

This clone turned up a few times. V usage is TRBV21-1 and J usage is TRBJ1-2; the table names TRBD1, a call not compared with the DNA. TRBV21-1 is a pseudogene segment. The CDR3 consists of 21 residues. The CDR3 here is CASSPPHRPGQALKDGDGYTF. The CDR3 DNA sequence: TGTGCCAGCAGCCCCCCGCACCGACCGGGACAGGCCCTTAAAGACGGGGATGGCTACACCTTC.

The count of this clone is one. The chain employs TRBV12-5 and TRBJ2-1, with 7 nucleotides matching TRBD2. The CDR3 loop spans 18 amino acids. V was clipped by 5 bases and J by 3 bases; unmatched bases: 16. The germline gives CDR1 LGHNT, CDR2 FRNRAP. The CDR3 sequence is CASGPRLWGGTNYNEQFF. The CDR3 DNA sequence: TGTGCTAGTGGTCCGCGCTTATGGGGGGGGACTAACTACAATGAGCAGTTCTTC.

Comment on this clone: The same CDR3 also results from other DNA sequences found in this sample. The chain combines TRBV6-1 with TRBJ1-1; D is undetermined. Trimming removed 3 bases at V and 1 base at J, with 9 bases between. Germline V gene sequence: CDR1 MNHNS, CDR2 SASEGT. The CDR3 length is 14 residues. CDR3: CASSEAGSNTEAFF. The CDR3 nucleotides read TGTGCCAGCAGTGAGGCAGGCTCGAACACTGAAGCTTTCTTT.

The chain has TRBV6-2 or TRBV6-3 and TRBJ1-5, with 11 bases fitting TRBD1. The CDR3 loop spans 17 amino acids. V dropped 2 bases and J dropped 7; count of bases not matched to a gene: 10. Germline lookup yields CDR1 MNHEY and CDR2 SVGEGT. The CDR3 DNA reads TGTGCCAGCAGTTACATGGGACAGGGGGTTACAGGACAGCCCCAGCATTTT. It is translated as CASSYMGQGVTGQPQHF.

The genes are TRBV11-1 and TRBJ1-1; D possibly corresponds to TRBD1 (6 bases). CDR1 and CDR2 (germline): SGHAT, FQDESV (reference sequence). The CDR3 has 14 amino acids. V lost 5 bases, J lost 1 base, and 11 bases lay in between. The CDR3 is CASSQGLQNTEAFF. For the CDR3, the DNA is TGTGCCAGCAGCCAGGGGTTACAGAACACTGAAGCTTTCTTT.

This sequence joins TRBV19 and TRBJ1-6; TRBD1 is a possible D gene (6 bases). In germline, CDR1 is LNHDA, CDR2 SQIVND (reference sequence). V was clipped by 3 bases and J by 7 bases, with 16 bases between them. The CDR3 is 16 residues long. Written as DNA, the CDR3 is TGTGCCAGTAGTATGGGCCTGACAGGATCGAATTCACCCCTCCACTTT. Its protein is CASSMGLTGSNSPLHF.

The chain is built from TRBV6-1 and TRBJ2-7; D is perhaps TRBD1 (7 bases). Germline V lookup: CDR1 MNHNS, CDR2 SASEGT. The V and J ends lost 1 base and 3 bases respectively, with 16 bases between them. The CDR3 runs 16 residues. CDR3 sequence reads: CASSEGGAGGDYEQYF. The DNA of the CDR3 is TGTGCCAGCAGTGAAGGGGGGGCAGGGGGAGACTACGAGCAGTACTTC.

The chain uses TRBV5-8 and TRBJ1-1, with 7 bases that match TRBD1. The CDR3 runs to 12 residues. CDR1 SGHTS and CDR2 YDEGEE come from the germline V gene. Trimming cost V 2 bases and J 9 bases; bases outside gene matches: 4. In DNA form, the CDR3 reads TGTGCCAGCAGCTTAAGACAGGGCCAAGCTTTCTTT. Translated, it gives CASSLRQGQAFF.

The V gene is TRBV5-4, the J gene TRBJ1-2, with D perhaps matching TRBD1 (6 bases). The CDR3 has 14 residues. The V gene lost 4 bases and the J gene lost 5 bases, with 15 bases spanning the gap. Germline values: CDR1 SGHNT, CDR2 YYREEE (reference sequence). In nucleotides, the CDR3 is TGTGCCAGCAGCCCACGACAGGTTCGATATGGCTACACCTTC. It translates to CASSPRQVRYGYTF. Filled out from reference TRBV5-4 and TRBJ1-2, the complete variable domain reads ETGVTQSPTHLIKTRGQQVTLRCSSQSGHNTVSWYQQALGQGPQFIFQYYREEENGRGNFPPRFSGLQFPNYSSELNVNALELDDSALYLCASSPRQVRYGYTFGSGTRLTVV.

Written as DNA, the CDR3 is TGTGCCAGCAGTTCCCCAGGGCGTCCAGGCAATCAGCCCCAGCATTTT. Residues: CASSSPGRPGNQPQHF. The chain joins TRBV28 to TRBJ1-5, with D perhaps matching TRBD1 (5 bases). Germline-derived CDR1 and CDR2 are MDHEN and SYDVKM. This CDR3 region has 16 residues. Trimming stripped 4 bases from V and 2 bases from J, with 15 bases between. Full variable domain (outside the CDR3, taken from reference TRBV28 and TRBJ1-5): DVKVTQSSRYLVKRTGEKVFLECVQDMDHENMFWYRQDPGLGLRLIYFSYDVKMKEKGDIPEGYSVSREKKERFSLILESASTNQTSMYLCASSSPGRPGNQPQHFGDGTRLSIL.

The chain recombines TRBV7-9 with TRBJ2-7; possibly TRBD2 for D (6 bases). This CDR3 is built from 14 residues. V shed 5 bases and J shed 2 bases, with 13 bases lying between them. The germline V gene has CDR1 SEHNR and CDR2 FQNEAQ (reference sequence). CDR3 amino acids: CASSQTSPTYEQYF. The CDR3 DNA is TGTGCCAGCAGCCAAACTAGCCCGACCTACGAGCAGTACTTC. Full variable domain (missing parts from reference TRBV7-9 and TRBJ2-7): DTGVSQNPRHKITKRGQNVTFRCDPISEHNRLYWYRQTLGQGPEFLTYFQNEAQLEKSRLLSDRFSAERPKGSFSTLEIQRTEQGDSAMYLCASSQTSPTYEQYFGPGTRLTVT.

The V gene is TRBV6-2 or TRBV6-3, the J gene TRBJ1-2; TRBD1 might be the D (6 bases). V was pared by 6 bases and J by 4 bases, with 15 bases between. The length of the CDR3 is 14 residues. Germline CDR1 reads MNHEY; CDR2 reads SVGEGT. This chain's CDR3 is CASSPEGQGYGYTF. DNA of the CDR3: TGTGCCAGCAGCCCCGAGGGACAAGGCTATGGCTACACCTTC.

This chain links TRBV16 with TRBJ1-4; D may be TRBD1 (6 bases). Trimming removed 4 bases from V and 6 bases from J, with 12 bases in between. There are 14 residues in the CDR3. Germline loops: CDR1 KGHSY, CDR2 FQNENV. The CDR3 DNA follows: TGTGCCAGCAGCCCACAGGGACGTTATGAAAAACTGTTTTTT. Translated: CASSPQGRYEKLFF.

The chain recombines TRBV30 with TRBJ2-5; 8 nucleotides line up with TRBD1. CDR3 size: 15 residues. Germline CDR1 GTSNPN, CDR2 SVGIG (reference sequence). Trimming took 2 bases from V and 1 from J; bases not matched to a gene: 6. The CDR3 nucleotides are TGTGCCTGGAGTACCTTCGGGACAGGCCAAGAGACCCAGTACTTC. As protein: CAWSTFGTGQETQYF.

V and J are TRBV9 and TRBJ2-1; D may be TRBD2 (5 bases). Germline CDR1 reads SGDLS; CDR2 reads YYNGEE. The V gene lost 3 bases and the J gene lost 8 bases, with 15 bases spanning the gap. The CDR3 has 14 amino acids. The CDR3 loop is CASSAGGEGDEQFF. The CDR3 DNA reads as TGTGCCAGCAGCGCAGGAGGCGAGGGCGATGAGCAGTTCTTC.

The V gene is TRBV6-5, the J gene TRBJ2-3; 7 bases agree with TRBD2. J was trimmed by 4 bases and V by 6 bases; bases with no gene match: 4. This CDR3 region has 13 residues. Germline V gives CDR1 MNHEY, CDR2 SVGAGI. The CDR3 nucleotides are TGTGCCAGCAGCCGGGGGGTTCCAGATACGCAGTATTTT. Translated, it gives CASSRGVPDTQYF.

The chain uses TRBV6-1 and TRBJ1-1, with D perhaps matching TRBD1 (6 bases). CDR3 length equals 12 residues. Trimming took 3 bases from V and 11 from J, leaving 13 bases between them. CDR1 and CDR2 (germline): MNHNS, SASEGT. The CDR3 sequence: CASSEDRLIAFF. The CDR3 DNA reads TGTGCCAGCAGTGAGGACAGACTCATCGCTTTCTTT.

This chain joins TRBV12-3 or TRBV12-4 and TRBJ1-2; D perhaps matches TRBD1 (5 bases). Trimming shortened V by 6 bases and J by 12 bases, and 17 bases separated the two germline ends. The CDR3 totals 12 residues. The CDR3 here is CASSPGGGSDTF. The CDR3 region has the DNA TGTGCCAGCAGCCCCGGGGGGGGGTCAGACACCTTC.

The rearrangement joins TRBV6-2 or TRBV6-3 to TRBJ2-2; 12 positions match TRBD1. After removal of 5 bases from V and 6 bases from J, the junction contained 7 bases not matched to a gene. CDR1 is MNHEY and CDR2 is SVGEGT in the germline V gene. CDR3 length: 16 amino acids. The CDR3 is CASSTRDRGRPGELFF. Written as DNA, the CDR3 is TGTGCCAGCAGTACCCGGGACAGGGGGCGACCCGGGGAGCTGTTTTTT.

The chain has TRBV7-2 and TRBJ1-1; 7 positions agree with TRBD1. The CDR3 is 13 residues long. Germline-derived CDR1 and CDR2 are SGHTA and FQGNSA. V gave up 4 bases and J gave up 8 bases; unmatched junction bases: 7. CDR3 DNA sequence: TGTGCCAGCAGCTCCACCCCACAGGGGGAAGCTTTCTTT. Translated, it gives CASSSTPQGEAFF.

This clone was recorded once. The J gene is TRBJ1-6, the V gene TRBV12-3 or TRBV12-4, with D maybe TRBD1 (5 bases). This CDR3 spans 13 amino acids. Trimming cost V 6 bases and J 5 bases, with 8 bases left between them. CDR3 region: CASRGTDNSPLHF. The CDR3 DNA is TGTGCCAGCAGGGGGACTGATAATTCACCCCTCCACTTT.

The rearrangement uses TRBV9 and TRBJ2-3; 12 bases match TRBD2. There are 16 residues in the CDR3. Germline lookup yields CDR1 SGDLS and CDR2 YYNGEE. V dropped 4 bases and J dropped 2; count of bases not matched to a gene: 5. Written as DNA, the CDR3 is TGTGCCAGCAGCCCCCGACTAGCGGGGGTCACAGATACGCAGTATTTT. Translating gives CASSPRLAGVTDTQYF. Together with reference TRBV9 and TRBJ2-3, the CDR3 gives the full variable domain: DSGVTQTPKHLITATGQRVTLRCSPRSGDLSVYWYQQSLDQGLQFLIQYYNGEERAKGNILERFSAQQFPDLHSELNLSSLELGDSALYFCASSPRLAGVTDTQYFGPGTRLTVL.